The present entry profiles one T cell receptor (beta chain) with its context. Its antigen remains unknown. CDR3 length: 14 amino acids. CDR1 is SEHNR and CDR2 is FQNEAQ in the germline V gene (reference sequence). Trimming took 1 base from V and 6 from J, leaving 13 bases between them. The sample comes from a study of a mutant IDH1 vaccine in newly diagnosed glioma. The wider study: During weeks 1, 3, 5, 7, 11, 15, 19 and 23, patients received eight vaccinations. Treated patients comprised 62.5% males and around 40% females, mean age about 43 years.

Profiling relied on immunoSEQ multiplex PCR, and the TCRdb table lists in-frame clones only, not all of them. The table records over 95,000 clones, under 90% of them present only once. As for time point: week 11, during vaccination. Every vaccine dose comprised 300 ug of mutant IDH1 20-mer peptide plus topical imiquimod. J is TRBJ2-7 and V is TRBV7-9; D is perhaps TRBD2 (5 bases). The TCR sequence derives from a woman between 45 and 60 years old with glioma. Sample: PBMCs, taken from a glioma patient whose treatment included an IDH1 peptide vaccine. The CDR3 protein is CASSLVLRTGEQYF. The CDR3, as DNA: TGTGCCAGCAGCTTAGTGCTGAGGACTGGCGAGCAGTACTTC. The complete variable domain, with remaining parts taken from reference TRBV7-9 and TRBJ2-7, reads DTGVSQNPRHKITKRGQNVTFRCDPISEHNRLYWYRQTLGQGPEFLTYFQNEAQLEKSRLLSDRFSAERPKGSFSTLEIQRTEQGDSAMYLCASSLVLRTGEQYFGPGTRLTVT.